One and the same sample provided the 22 T cell receptor beta chains below, sequenced in a study of cytomegalovirus exposure and HLA in healthy donors. The PCR used 60 Vbeta and 13 Jbeta primers. Repertoires were generated with immunoSEQ multiplex PCR, while TCRdb's copy carries only in-frame clones and drops some. The sample has 90,000 to 130,000 clones, around 80% seen once; the top ten hold around an eighth. The sample taken for sequencing was PBMCs. Every receptor here comes from a man aged 30 to 39 in good health and CMV-seropositive.

V gene TRBV11-2 combines with J gene TRBJ2-3; 7 nucleotides align to TRBD2. This CDR3 contains 17 residues. V was clipped by 0 bases and J by 5 bases; unmatched bases: 11. From germline, CDR1 is SGHAT and CDR2 FQNNGV. CDR3: CASSLDLIIAGGDTQYF. CDR3 nucleotides: TGTGCCAGCAGCTTAGACCTTATCATAGCGGGTGGAGATACGCAGTATTTT.

The rearrangement joins TRBV4-3 to TRBJ2-2; a weak D match, TRBD2 (5 bases). The ends were cut back, 0 bases at V and 7 bases at J, with 9 bases in the middle. This CDR3 comprises 14 residues. Looked up from germline, CDR1 is LGHNA and CDR2 is YSLEER. CDR3 sequence reads: CASSQDLGSGELFF. The DNA of the CDR3 is TGCGCCAGCAGCCAAGATTTGGGGAGCGGGGAGCTGTTTTTT.

This clone was counted only a few times. The chain links TRBV19 to TRBJ2-7, with D maybe TRBD1 (5 bases). Germline V lookup: CDR1 LNHDA, CDR2 SQIVND (reference sequence). The CDR3 has 14 amino acids. V shed 5 bases and J shed 4 bases, with 15 bases lying between them. The CDR3 loop is CASSPLTDTYEQYF. In DNA, the CDR3 is TGTGCCAGTAGTCCCCTGACAGACACTTACGAGCAGTACTTC.

This clone was found once. The rearrangement links TRBV5-5 to TRBJ1-1, with 8 positions matching TRBD1. The trim removed 0 bases at V and 3 bases at J, leaving 1 base unmatched. The CDR3 contains 14 residues. Germline V CDR1 and CDR2: SGHKS, YYEKEE (reference sequence). For the CDR3, the DNA is TGTGCCAGCAGCTTGGGACAGGGGTACACTGAAGCTTTCTTT. Protein product: CASSLGQGYTEAFF.

The V gene is TRBV30, the J gene TRBJ1-1; D remains ambiguous. This CDR3 comprises 12 residues. V lost 1 base to trimming and J lost 1 base, with 4 bases between them. CDR1 is GTSNPN, CDR2 SVGIG, per germline (reference sequence). CDR3 in amino acids: CAWSGANTEAFF. In DNA form, the CDR3 reads TGTGCCTGGAGTGGGGCGAACACTGAAGCTTTCTTT. The whole variable domain, filled in from reference TRBV30 and TRBJ1-1, reads SQTIHQWPATLVQPVGSPLSLECTVEGTSNPNLYWYRQAAGRGLQLLFYSVGIGQISSEVPQNLSASRPQDRQFILSSKKLLLSDSGFYLCAWSGANTEAFFGQGTRLTVV.

V gene TRBV21-1 combines with J gene TRBJ1-5; TRBD1, as called in the table, went unchecked against the DNA. TRBV21-1 corresponds to a pseudogene. The CDR3 spans 19 residues. The CDR3 spells CASSKAGTATDYSNQPQHF. The CDR3 bases are TGTGCCAGCAGCAAAGCTGGGACAGCCACGGATTATAGCAATCAGCCCCAGCATTTT.

As regards this clone: Relative to the germline gene, one junction end is altered; a read error may explain this. The J gene is TRBJ1-5, the V gene TRBV4-3; D might be TRBD1 (6 bases). Germline V gene data show CDR1 as LGHNA and CDR2 as YSLEER. This CDR3 spans 14 amino acids. The CDR3, as DNA: TGCGCCAGCAGCCAAGATCCACGGACAGCCCTTCTCACTTTT. The encoded protein is CASSQDPRTALLTF.

The chain has TRBV4-2 and TRBJ1-1; 11 bases map to TRBD1. CDR3 length: 18 residues. The V gene's germline CDR1 is LGHNA and CDR2 YNFKEQ. Losses at the gene ends were 4 bases for V and 5 bases for J; bases not matched to a gene: 15. Here the CDR3 reads CASSPKAGTGGSLTEAFF. The CDR3 DNA is TGTGCCAGCAGCCCAAAGGCCGGGACAGGGGGTAGTTTAACTGAAGCTTTCTTT.

The chain joins TRBV30 to TRBJ1-4; no definite D call. Between the trimmed V and J ends, which lost 6 bases and 1 base, there was a span of 9 bases. The CDR3 has 13 amino acids. In germline, CDR1 is GTSNPN, CDR2 SVGIG (reference sequence). The CDR3 loop reads CACPGETNEKLFF. Written as DNA, the CDR3 is TGTGCCTGCCCCGGGGAAACTAATGAAAAACTGTTTTTT.

The rearrangement joins TRBV6-5 to TRBJ2-7; 9 positions agree with TRBD2. Germline V CDR1 and CDR2: MNHEY, SVGAGI. Germline trimming cut 6 bases from V and 5 bases from J; bases unmatched to any gene: 11. There are 15 residues in the CDR3. The CDR3: CASRIRFERGDEQYF. In nucleotides, the CDR3 is TGTGCCAGCAGGATCCGATTCGAGCGGGGGGACGAGCAGTACTTC.

V and J are TRBV2 and TRBJ1-5; tentatively, D is TRBD1 (6 bases). This CDR3 region has 15 residues. In germline, CDR1 is SNHLY, CDR2 FYNNEI. Trimming took off 6 bases at V and 0 bases at J, with 12 bases between the two ends. CDR3 bases: TGTGCCAGCAGGCTGACAGGACATAGCAATCAGCCCCAGCATTTT. Its protein is CASRLTGHSNQPQHF.

The rearrangement links TRBV28 to TRBJ1-2; D gene ambiguous. Per the germline V gene, CDR1 is MDHEN and CDR2 is SYDVKM. V was cut by 3 bases and J by 4 bases, with 9 bases left in between. This CDR3 region has 13 residues. CDR3 bases: TGTGCCAGCAGTTTCGGTAATCTCTATGGCTACACCTTC. Its protein product is CASSFGNLYGYTF.

This clone was seen a handful of times. The CDR3 is CAWSQGPGNTIYF. DNA of the CDR3: TGTGCCTGGAGTCAGGGCCCTGGAAACACCATATATTTT. V and J are TRBV30 and TRBJ1-3; maybe TRBD1 (5 bases). The CDR3 is 13 amino acids. Between the trimmed V and J ends, which lost 2 bases and 2 bases, there was a span of 7 bases. Germline CDR1 and CDR2: GTSNPN and SVGIG (reference sequence).

The rearrangement uses TRBV19 and TRBJ2-6; tentative D call: TRBD2 (6 bases). V was trimmed by 1 base and J by 0 bases, leaving 10 bases between them. Germline CDR1 is LNHDA and CDR2 is SQIVND (reference sequence). This CDR3 has 17 residues. Here the CDR3 DNA reads TGTGCCAGTAGTATAGGGGGGGACCTCTCTGGGGCCAACGTCCTGACTTTC. The encoded protein is CASSIGGDLSGANVLTF.

This chain uses TRBV9 with TRBJ2-1; 7 positions agree with TRBD2. V was clipped by 0 bases and J by 0 bases; unmatched bases: 3. From germline, CDR1 is SGDLS and CDR2 YYNGEE. The CDR3 contains 16 residues. The CDR3 sequence is CASSVVGGGSYNEQFF. CDR3 sequence (DNA): TGTGCCAGCAGCGTAGTTGGCGGGGGCTCCTACAATGAGCAGTTCTTC.

This clone was seen a few times. The chain is built from TRBV6-1 and TRBJ1-1; 7 nucleotides line up with TRBD1. The germline CDR1 and CDR2 sequences are MNHNS and SASEGT. J lost 5 bases, V lost 5 bases, and 5 bases had no gene match. This CDR3 comprises 13 residues. CDR3 amino acids: CASSTQGRTEAFF. In DNA form, the CDR3 reads TGTGCCAGCAGTACACAGGGGCGAACTGAAGCTTTCTTT.

The chain recombines TRBV4-2 with TRBJ2-5, with TRBD2 matching 14 bases. The CDR3 runs 16 residues. Germline trimming cut 6 bases from V and 1 base from J; bases unmatched to any gene: 4. CDR1 and CDR2 (germline): LGHNA, YNFKEQ. DNA for the CDR3: TGTGCCAGCAGGGGGACTAGCGGGGGCCCCCAAGAGACCCAGTACTTC. Amino acid sequence: CASRGTSGGPQETQYF.

The genes are TRBV11-2 and TRBJ1-2; the match to TRBD1 covers 7 bases. Germline loops: CDR1 SGHAT, CDR2 FQNNGV. The CDR3 runs 13 residues. V lost 4 bases and J lost 3; bases outside the gene matches: 2. CDR3 in amino acids: CASSSGQYYGYTF. For the CDR3, the DNA is TGTGCCAGCAGCTCGGGACAGTACTATGGCTACACCTTC.

The chain employs TRBV6-6 and TRBJ1-2; a weak D match, TRBD1 (6 bases). Germline V gives CDR1 MNHNY, CDR2 SVGAGI (reference sequence). Trimming cost V 0 bases and J 1 base, with 9 bases left between them. The CDR3 covers 15 residues. The CDR3 here is CASSYSQGHNYGYTF. CDR3 nucleotide sequence: TGTGCCAGCAGTTACTCGCAGGGGCATAACTATGGCTACACCTTC.

V usage is TRBV11-3 and J usage is TRBJ2-1; the D gene is possibly TRBD2 (6 bases). V was cut by 5 bases and J by 9 bases, with 20 bases left in between. The length of the CDR3 is 15 residues. From germline, CDR1 is SGHNT and CDR2 YENEEA. The CDR3 spells CASSPGTSDRGEQFF. CDR3 sequence (DNA): TGTGCCAGCAGCCCAGGGACTTCCGACCGAGGTGAGCAGTTCTTC.

Of note for this clone: Other nucleotide sequences from this sample produce the same CDR3. The chain joins TRBV28 to TRBJ1-1; D ambiguous. The CDR3 has 13 residues. CDR1 and CDR2 (germline): MDHEN, SYDVKM. The V end was cut by 2 bases, the J end by 1 base, with 5 bases between. The CDR3 spells CASSLTGNTEAFF. The CDR3 bases are TGTGCCAGCAGTTTAACGGGGAACACTGAAGCTTTCTTT.

Of note for this clone: This likely comes from a read error, as the CDR3 has no conserved phenylalanine or tryptophan at its end. Because the CDR3's place on the DNA is in doubt, the DNA is left out and the CDR3 is given as listed by TCRdb. The CDR3 region is CASSLPQTSSGGVSL. The rearrangement links TRBV6-1 to TRBJ2-3; TRBD2 is the table's D call and was not checked against the DNA. Germline CDR1 and CDR2: MNHNS and SASEGT. The CDR3 extends over 15 residues, inclusive of both ends.